Shown below are 21 T cell receptor beta chains from a single sample sequenced in a study of blood T cell repertoires in COVID-19. The protocol was immunoSEQ multiplex PCR, while the TCRdb copy is restricted to in-frame clones and leaves out a portion. This sample has about 140,000 clones; 65% to 90% occur once, and the top ten carry 2.5% to 3%. Specimen: peripheral blood. The origin of the receptors is a man aged 50 or older with acute or convalescent COVID-19.

This clone has a single count. The genes are TRBV6-5 and TRBJ1-1; D is unclear. Trimming took off 6 bases at V and 3 bases at J, with 14 bases between the two ends. CDR1 and CDR2 (germline): MNHEY, SVGAGI. This CDR3 spans 14 amino acids. CDR3 amino acids: CASRNWTADTEAFF. The CDR3 coding sequence is TGTGCCAGCAGAAACTGGACTGCCGACACTGAAGCTTTCTTT.

About this clone: An end of the junction does not agree with germline; a read error may underlie this. V is TRBV3-1 (or the pseudogene TRBV3-2) and J is TRBJ2-4; the D gene is possibly TRBD2 (5 bases). Germline V gives CDR1 LGHDT, CDR2 YNNKEL (reference sequence). The CDR3 is made up of 14 amino acids. The CDR3 DNA is TGTGCCAGCAGCCAAGATATCAGGACTCCAGCCCTTACCTTC. It yields the protein CASSQDIRTPALTF.

CDR3 region: CASRPPGRGNEQYF. The CDR3 coding sequence is TGTGCCAGCAGGCCCCCGGGAAGGGGGAACGAGCAGTACTTC. V gene TRBV6-5 combines with J gene TRBJ2-7; the D gene is possibly TRBD1 (6 bases). The CDR3 is 14 amino acids. Germline CDR1 is MNHEY and CDR2 is SVGAGI. V was shortened by 6 bases and J by 5 bases, with 17 bases between the two germline ends.

The rearrangement uses TRBV19 and TRBJ2-7, with 13 nucleotides matching TRBD2. The CDR3 loop spans 18 amino acids. Germline V gene sequence: CDR1 LNHDA, CDR2 SQIVND (reference sequence). J was trimmed by 1 base and V by 5 bases; bases with no gene match: 11. The CDR3 protein is CASSSRTSGSGNSYEQYF. The CDR3 nucleotides are TGTGCCAGTAGTTCACGGACTAGCGGGAGCGGGAATTCCTACGAGCAGTACTTC.

V and J are TRBV6-5 and TRBJ1-4; possibly TRBD1 for D (5 bases). Germline values: CDR1 MNHEY, CDR2 SVGAGI. This CDR3 contains 12 residues. The germline V and J ends were trimmed by 6 bases and 4 bases, with 6 bases remaining between them. The CDR3 sequence is CASRQGNEKLFF. The DNA for the CDR3 is TGTGCCAGCAGGCAGGGTAATGAAAAACTGTTTTTT.

The chain uses TRBV7-2 and TRBJ2-7; D might be TRBD2 (6 bases). The CDR3 covers 14 residues. Germline CDR1 SGHTA, CDR2 FQGNSA. V lost 3 bases, J lost 0 bases, and 9 bases lay in between. CDR3 DNA: TGTGCCAGCAGCTTCGCCGGGAGCTCCTACGAGCAGTACTTC. Translated, it gives CASSFAGSSYEQYF. The variable domain in full, completed from reference TRBV7-2 and TRBJ2-7, reads GAGVSQSPSNKVTEKGKDVELRCDPISGHTALYWYRQSLGQGLEFLIYFQGNSAPDKSGLPSDRFSAERTGGSVSTLTIQRTQQEDSAVYLCASSFAGSSYEQYFGPGTRLTVT.

The chain has TRBV30 and TRBJ1-4; D ambiguous. Trimming removed 1 base from V and 2 bases from J, with 8 bases in between. From germline, CDR1 is GTSNPN and CDR2 SVGIG (reference sequence). This CDR3 has 14 amino acids. The CDR3 loop is CAWSAGLTNEKLFF. Written as DNA, the CDR3 is TGTGCCTGGAGTGCGGGGTTGACTAATGAAAAACTGTTTTTT.

V usage is TRBV4-2 and J usage is TRBJ1-3; D is possibly TRBD1 (5 bases). The CDR3 sequence is 19 residues long. Looked up from germline, CDR1 is LGHNA and CDR2 is YNFKEQ. Trimming cost V 0 bases and J 4 bases, with 22 bases left between them. CDR3 coding DNA: TGTGCCAGCAGCCAAGATGATCTGGGGGGAGGGCTAGGAGGAAACACCATATATTTT. Translated: CASSQDDLGGGLGGNTIYF.

The chain recombines TRBV9 with TRBJ2-1, with D possibly matching TRBD1 (5 bases). The CDR3 is 14 amino acids. V lost 3 bases and J lost 8, with 15 bases in between. CDR1 and CDR2 (germline): SGDLS, YYNGEE. Written as DNA, the CDR3 is TGTGCCAGCAGCGCTACCGTCCAGGGCCATGAGCAGTTCTTC. This sequence encodes CASSATVQGHEQFF.

This chain uses TRBV30 with TRBJ1-1; D call uncertain. CDR1 is GTSNPN and CDR2 is SVGIG in the germline V gene (reference sequence). CDR3 length equals 15 residues. The V gene lost 3 bases and the J gene lost 0 bases, with 14 bases spanning the gap. Written as DNA, the CDR3 is TGTGCCTGGAGCCGGGATAATGCTGTGAACACTGAAGCTTTCTTT. It encodes CAWSRDNAVNTEAFF.

The V gene is TRBV10-3, the J gene TRBJ2-7; TRBD2 aligns across 7 bases. Losses at the gene ends were 0 bases for V and 6 bases for J; bases not matched to a gene: 5. Per the germline V gene, CDR1 is ENHRY and CDR2 is SYGVKD. The CDR3 consists of 14 residues. The CDR3 region is CAISESGGSTEQYF. The CDR3 coding sequence is TGTGCCATCAGTGAGTCGGGCGGGAGTACCGAGCAGTACTTC.

The chain is built from TRBV29-1 and TRBJ2-7; D not resolved. From germline, CDR1 is SQVTM and CDR2 ANQGSEA. This CDR3 comprises 13 residues. V dropped 1 base and J dropped 7 bases, with 14 bases sitting between them. The CDR3 protein is CSVEGNSLGEQYF. The CDR3, as DNA: TGCAGCGTTGAAGGGAACAGTTTGGGTGAGCAGTACTTC.

The rearrangement joins TRBV27 to TRBJ2-3, with a possible D match to TRBD2 (6 bases). Germline CDR1 MNHEY, CDR2 SMNVEV (reference sequence). V dropped 6 bases and J dropped 5 bases, with 18 bases sitting between them. This CDR3 comprises 15 residues. The CDR3 nucleotides read TGTGCCAGCAGACTCGGCGGGGTAGGGTTAGATACGCAGTATTTT. Its translation: CASRLGGVGLDTQYF.

This chain links TRBV7-9 with TRBJ2-7; perhaps TRBD1 as D (6 bases). The CDR3 runs to 15 residues. Trimming took off 5 bases at V and 2 bases at J, with 16 bases between the two ends. CDR1 SEHNR and CDR2 FQNEAQ come from the germline V gene (reference sequence). The CDR3, as DNA: TGTGCCAGCAGCCCGGAGGCGACAGGTCCCTACGAGCAGTACTTC. It encodes CASSPEATGPYEQYF.

V gene TRBV2 combines with J gene TRBJ2-7, with 7 bases lining up with TRBD1. J was trimmed by 0 bases and V by 7 bases; bases with no gene match: 6. Germline V gene sequence: CDR1 SNHLY, CDR2 FYNNEI. The CDR3 is 14 amino acids. The CDR3 sequence is CASKAGTDSYEQYF. The CDR3 DNA reads TGTGCCAGCAAAGCCGGGACAGACTCCTACGAGCAGTACTTC.

This clone is classed as large. This chain links TRBV7-3 with TRBJ1-5; a possible D gene is TRBD1 (6 bases). Germline V CDR1 and CDR2: SGHTA, FQGTGA. There are 15 residues in the CDR3. V was clipped by 5 bases and J by 6 bases, with 17 bases between them. The CDR3 loop reads CASSPAGGWLQPQHF. In DNA form, the CDR3 reads TGTGCCAGCAGCCCGGCGGGGGGCTGGCTTCAGCCCCAGCATTTT.

The CDR3 here is CASSKELAGGPYEQYF. The CDR3 DNA is TGTGCCAGCAGCAAGGAACTAGCGGGAGGGCCTTACGAGCAGTACTTC. The gene calls are TRBV7-8 and TRBJ2-7; 13 bases fit TRBD2. Germline CDR1 and CDR2: SGHVS and FQNEAQ. Losses at the gene ends were 5 bases for V and 4 bases for J; bases not matched to a gene: 8. This CDR3 spans 16 amino acids.

This clone was recorded a few times. The chain uses TRBV20-1 and TRBJ2-1, with 10 bases that match TRBD2. Germline CDR1 DFQATT, CDR2 SNEGSKA (reference sequence). This CDR3 comprises 14 residues. V was clipped by 3 bases and J by 5 bases; unmatched bases: 4. CDR3 region: CSASPSGGDNEQFF. Written as DNA, the CDR3 is TGCAGTGCTAGTCCCAGCGGGGGGGACAATGAGCAGTTCTTC.

The chain carries TRBV25-1 and TRBJ2-7; 7 bases align to TRBD1. The CDR3 consists of 13 residues. The V segment lost 8 bases and the J segment 0 bases; nucleotides outside the gene matches: 4. Germline CDR1 is MGHDK and CDR2 is SYGVNS. CDR3 amino acids: CASGQVDSYEQYF. CDR3 nucleotide sequence: TGTGCCAGCGGACAGGTGGACTCCTACGAGCAGTACTTC.

CDR3: CASSSRGWAGLLFF. The CDR3 bases are TGTGCCAGCAGCTCCAGAGGTTGGGCAGGGCTACTGTTTTTT. This sequence joins TRBV7-2 and TRBJ2-2, with a tentative D call TRBD1 (5 bases). V was clipped by 4 bases and J by 14 bases, with 20 bases between them. The germline CDR1 and CDR2 sequences are SGHTA and FQGNSA. This CDR3 spans 14 amino acids.

For the CDR3, the DNA is TGTGCCAGCACCAGGACAGGGACTGCTTTCTTT. Encoded protein: CASTRTGTAFF. The genes are TRBV12-3 or TRBV12-4 and TRBJ1-1, with 8 bases that match TRBD1. V shed 7 bases, J shed 11 bases, and the junction held 6 bases outside the gene matches. This CDR3 is 11 amino acids long.